This TCR beta chain was retrieved from a study of regulatory T cells in long-lasting Graves disease (dated by TCRdb to 2020 to 2022). With respect to the entire study: Antithyroid drugs had been taken for less than 3 months by newly diagnosed Graves' disease patients. Peripheral blood TCR sequencing and RNA sequencing compared persistent Graves' disease patients with newly diagnosed Graves' disease patients. The study was registered as a clinical trial and conducted in China. A total of 35 or so samples were covered by TCR sequencing, comprising some 13 persistent and roughly 20 newly diagnosed Graves' disease patients.

Per the publication, the time point label means: newly diagnosed GD, antithyroid drugs for less than 3 months. RNA was extracted from PBMCs in TRIzol for both TCR sequencing and RNA sequencing. Graves' disease was diagnosed according to American Thyroid Association guidelines. Patients for the study were recruited at an endocrinology department in Xi'an, China. From each patient, around 8.3 milliliters of peripheral blood was collected into an EDTA anticoagulant tube. Ficoll Paque Plus density gradient separation was used to isolate PBMCs, and no further T cell sorting was done. An Agilent 2100 Bioanalyzer and agarose gel were used to check RNA quality, and a NanoDrop 2000 was used to measure RNA concentration. CDR3 length: 13 amino acids, cysteine to phenylalanine. The DNA shown is the 39-base CDR3, in frame from base 1. The library was built by means of multiplex PCR. Data came from an Illumina HiSeq 4000. CDR3 regions were amplified by Arm-PCR with iRepertoire HTBI primers to construct TCR beta libraries. Before sequencing, the PCR products underwent gel purification. Under the source paper's analysis protocol: Gene usage analysis of CDR3 amino acid clonotypes used the roughly 60 TRBV and around 14 TRBJ segments found across samples. COPE and FqMerger were used to merge the filtered high-quality paired reads into contigs. BLAST was used to align contigs to the IMGT TRBV, TRBD and TRBJ reference genes, and CDR3 was defined following IMGT. Any clonotype with a frequency above 0.1% was counted as a highly expanded clone. Shannon entropy was used to measure repertoire diversity, and the Gini coefficient was used to measure V-J evenness. Clonotypes shared by more than one individual were considered public. TCRdb trimmed the raw reads at Q25, called clones with MiXCR and kept productive beta chains. Rows merge per CDR3 protein into single entries with the most common DNA and genes. The V and J calls come from TCRdb's annotation, not from the publication. The sample table lists 550,000 to 650,000 distinct CDR3 sequences, 16% of them with a count of one. The ten largest clones take up about 12% of the sample.

General findings and caveats noted by the study authors: TRBV28, TRBJ1-2 and TRBJ2-5 were preferentially used in persistent disease, while TRBV20-1 and TRBJ2-1 were favored in newly diagnosed disease. Compared with newly diagnosed patients, persistent Graves' disease patients had lower TCR Shannon entropy and fewer highly expanded clones, which suggests clonal expansion. Sequencing and analysis were limited to the TCR beta chain. A larger number of public clonotypes was shared among persistent patients (about 2,700) than among newly diagnosed patients (approximately 1,000). The study examined only peripheral blood because the primary lesion, thyroid tissue, could not be accessed. The authors acknowledged the small sample size as a limitation that may reduce accuracy.

In regard to this clonotype: The specificity of this receptor is unknown. A much larger clone is a single base away; this may be a read error.

The same data also contributed to another study, on T cells in Graves' hyperthyroidism and ophthalmopathy. Reported in the second study: Stable Graves' hyperthyroidism was defined as no progression to ophthalmopathy during 18 months of follow-up. Hyperthyroidism patients were newly diagnosed, had a disease duration of under 2 months, and were aged 18 to 65 years. The study excluded patients with uncontrolled infections, other autoimmune diseases, pregnancy or lactation. Clinical symptoms, serum thyroxine and TRAb, thyroid ultrasound, and orbital computed tomography formed the basis for the diagnoses. A first-round RT-PCR of the TCR CDR3 used the HTBI primer set with the Qiagen OneStep RT-PCR kit. Blood samples also contained most of the expanded thyroid clonotypes (frequency above 0.001), which suggests that blood repertoires may reflect thyroid immune responses. A model built on a 13 V-J signature distinguished ophthalmopathy from stable hyperthyroidism, reaching 85% to 90% sensitivity and about 81% specificity in cross-validation and 80%/75% in testing. In validation, the model predicted progression to ophthalmopathy a median of roughly 6.2 months before onset, with over 55% sensitivity and about 72% specificity. A discovery cohort of around 100 patients, 43 with Graves' ophthalmopathy and fewer than 65 with stable Graves' hyperthyroidism, was used to find distinguishing TCR V-J signatures. Prospective prediction of ophthalmopathy was tested in an independent validation cohort of 18 to 20 hyperthyroidism patients and 15 to 17 patients who later progressed to ophthalmopathy. The approximately 90 discovery patients were divided at random into training and test sets in a 7:3 ratio. Thyroid tissue and blood T-cell repertoires from about 6 Graves' hyperthyroidism patients were also compared in the study. After blood sampling, hyperthyroidism patients were treated with methimazole at a starting dose of 30 mg daily, and ophthalmopathy patients were treated with high-dose intravenous methylprednisolone. Libraries were constructed in a second round of multiplex PCR, after which size selection and purification were performed. Sequencing of the libraries was done on an Illumina HiSeq2000 using paired-end 100 bp reads. SOAPnuke was used to process the raw data, throwing out any read that contained adapters or uncalled bases, had a mean Phred below 15, or lacked an exact constant-primer or identifier match. High-quality paired reads were merged using COPE v1.2.5, and each unique nucleotide sequence was defined as a clonotype. MiTCR v1.1 was used to align clonotypes to the IMGT TRBV, TRBD and TRBJ reference segments. Only V-J combinations with frequency above 0.0001, covering about 99% of repertoires, were analysed. A TCS score was defined as the ratio between F50 (clonal expansion) and ExV (chaos), using BLOSUM62-based TCRdist between CDR3 peptides within each V-J. Welch's t-statistics and random forest reduced several hundred V-J features to under 15, which were used in a naive Bayes classifier (R e1071). Sample size was not statistically predetermined, and blinding of investigators to group allocation was not performed. TCR Vbeta CDR3 sequencing of 140 or so peripheral blood samples (over 40 ophthalmopathy, under 80 hyperthyroidism and roughly 17 progressor patients) is reported in the paper.

The sequence was obtained from a man between 18 and 29 years old with Graves disease. Donor details come from another sample of the same person, matched by shared clones. The V gene is TRBV12-3 or TRBV12-4 and the J gene is TRBJ1-1; the best D guess is TRBD1, with 6 bases matching. Sequences were derived from peripheral blood mononuclear cells (PBMCs), sampled at new diagnosis, from a patient treated with antithyroid drugs. The sequenced DNA: TGTGCCAGCAGCGTATCAGGGGTAACTGAAGCTCTCTTT. Its protein is CASSVSGVTEALF.